This T cell receptor (beta chain) comes out of a study of early T cells in non-severe SARS-CoV-2 infection. Study-level background: Sequenced material consisted of bulk RNA (from unsorted whole blood), and chains were unpaired. Study-wide results and caveats: Private and CD4 specificities were missed by VDJdb matching, which favored anti-spike CD8 responses.

As part of library construction, unique molecular identifiers were attached to individual cDNA molecules. Each CDR3 protein is one row after TCRdb ran MiXCR on the 5' RACE reads. The data show just over 80,000 distinct CDR3 sequences, roughly 13% seen once. Trimming removed 6 bases from V and 5 bases from J, with 17 bases in between. The CDR3 runs 14 residues. Per germline, CDR1 SNHLY and CDR2 FYNNEI. This clonotype was seen only a few times. What it binds is unknown. The genes are TRBV2 and TRBJ2-7, with a possible D match to TRBD2 (5 bases). The sequence came from an adult who was a healthcare worker with PCR-confirmed SARS-CoV-2 infection or an uninfected control (not recorded which). Sample: whole blood. CDR3 sequence (DNA): TGTGCCAGCAGGTTAGAACGGGGTAAAGACGAGCAGTACTTC. Translated: CASRLERGKDEQYF. Combining the CDR3 with reference TRBV2 and TRBJ2-7 gives the whole variable domain EPEVTQTPSHQVTQMGQEVILRCVPISNHLYFYWYRQILGQKVEFLVSFYNNEISEKSEIFDDQFSVERPDGSNFTLKIRSTKLEDSAMYFCASRLERGKDEQYFGPGTRLTVT.